These 10 T cell receptor beta chains came from one sample sequenced in a study of blood T cell repertoires in COVID-19. The table came from immunoSEQ multiplex PCR; TCRdb's copy has only in-frame clones and leaves some out. The sample gives 120,000 to 150,000 clones, approximately 82% of which show up once; approximately 16% is in the top ten. Sequencing used peripheral blood. The receptors come from a human donor with acute or convalescent COVID-19. The donor label of this sample is uncertain.

The genes are TRBV2 and TRBJ1-3, with 8 bases that match TRBD1. Germline assignment: CDR1 SNHLY and CDR2 FYNNEI. This CDR3 contains 14 residues. With 5 bases clipped from V and 4 bases from J, the junction kept 4 bases outside the gene matches. The CDR3 sequence is CASSRQGRGNTIYF. The CDR3 DNA reads TGTGCCAGCAGTCGACAGGGGCGAGGAAACACCATATATTTT.

CDR3 DNA sequence: TGTGCCAGAGCAGGGAAAGGGGAGACCCAGTACTTC. Translating gives CARAGKGETQYF. The chain has TRBV19 and TRBJ2-5; weak D call: TRBD1 (5 bases). V was trimmed by 9 bases and J by 5 bases, leaving 13 bases between them. This CDR3 is built from 12 residues. The germline CDR1 and CDR2 sequences are LNHDA and SQIVND (reference sequence).

The V and J genes are TRBV10-3 and TRBJ1-5, with 9 bases lining up with TRBD1. CDR1 is ENHRY and CDR2 is SYGVKD in the germline V gene. The CDR3 runs 14 residues. V trimming: 6 bases; J trimming: 4 bases; junction bases outside the gene matches: 4. The CDR3 DNA reads TGTGCCATCAGCAGGGACAGGGATAATCAGCCCCAGCATTTT. It encodes CAISRDRDNQPQHF.

V is TRBV6-6 and J is TRBJ1-2, with D possibly matching TRBD1 (6 bases). The germline V gene encodes CDR1 MNHNY and CDR2 SVGAGI (reference sequence). V was pared by 6 bases and J by 4 bases, with 15 bases between. The CDR3 covers 14 residues. CDR3 protein: CASSPDRPLYGYTF. DNA of the CDR3: TGTGCCAGCAGCCCAGACAGGCCCCTCTATGGCTACACCTTC.

V and J are TRBV10-1 and TRBJ2-5; TRBD2 is a possible D gene (7 bases). Germline loops: CDR1 WNHNN, CDR2 SYGVQD (reference sequence). The V gene lost 0 bases and the J gene lost 5 bases, with 13 bases spanning the gap. The CDR3 sequence is 15 residues long. This CDR3 reads CASSESGGRGETQYF. The CDR3 region has the DNA TGCGCCAGCAGTGAGTCGGGGGGGCGCGGGGAGACCCAGTACTTC.

The chain recombines TRBV7-2 with TRBJ1-6; TRBD1 is a possible D gene (5 bases). CDR1 is SGHTA and CDR2 is FQGNSA in the germline V gene. The CDR3 length is 17 residues. The germline V and J ends were trimmed by 2 bases and 9 bases, with 20 bases remaining between them. The CDR3 reads CASSLFGPQMGGSPLHF. The CDR3 DNA is TGTGCCAGCAGCTTATTCGGCCCCCAGATGGGGGGTTCACCCCTCCACTTT.

This rearrangement joins TRBV9 to TRBJ1-1; D not resolved. This CDR3 is 16 amino acids long. Between the trimmed V and J ends, which lost 3 bases and 0 bases, there was a span of 15 bases. Per the germline V gene, CDR1 is SGDLS and CDR2 is YYNGEE. CDR3 in amino acids: CASSATLRGLNTEAFF. The CDR3 coding sequence is TGTGCCAGCAGCGCTACCTTAAGAGGCCTGAACACTGAAGCTTTCTTT.

This clone was recorded a few times. The chain combines TRBV29-1 with TRBJ1-3; the D gene is possibly TRBD1 (6 bases). The V gene lost 4 bases and the J gene lost 2 bases, with 12 bases spanning the gap. This CDR3 region has 14 residues. Germline CDR1 reads SQVTM; CDR2 reads ANQGSEA. CDR3 in amino acids: CSVGPGGPGNTIYF. In DNA, the CDR3 is TGCAGCGTTGGGCCCGGGGGGCCTGGAAACACCATATATTTT.

J is TRBJ1-2 and V is TRBV30, with D tentatively TRBD1 (6 bases). The length of the CDR3 is 12 residues. Trimming took 2 bases from V and 4 from J, leaving 8 bases between them. Looked up from germline, CDR1 is GTSNPN and CDR2 is SVGIG (reference sequence). For the CDR3, the DNA is TGTGCCTGGAGTACAGGGCTCTATGGCTACACCTTC. It translates to CAWSTGLYGYTF.

The chain links TRBV4-2 to TRBJ2-1, with a possible D match to TRBD1 (5 bases). V gave up 1 base and J gave up 4 bases, with 8 bases separating them. Germline-derived CDR1 and CDR2 are LGHNA and YNFKEQ. The CDR3 consists of 14 residues. CDR3 amino acids: CASSQGGIYNEQFF. The CDR3 region has the DNA TGTGCCAGCAGCCAAGGGGGCATATACAATGAGCAGTTCTTC.